This T cell receptor beta chain was captured in a study of long-term antiretroviral therapy in people with HIV. Survey-level immunoSEQ v3.0 assays were run. The repertoire was sequenced with immunoSEQ multiplex PCR; TCRdb's copy has only in-frame clones and lacks some. The sample has roughly 36,000 clones, approximately 85% seen once. CDR3 length: 16 residues. The germline V gene encodes CDR1 LNHNV and CDR2 YYDKDF (reference sequence). With 2 bases removed from V and 0 bases from J, the gap between germline ends came to 13 bases. The rearrangement uses TRBV15 and TRBJ1-1; TRBD1 is a possible D gene (6 bases). The specimen was unsorted PBMCs, collected 2.8 years before starting antiretroviral therapy. The clonotype comes from a woman aged 30 to 39 with HIV. The CDR3 sequence: CATSRPLGGMNTEAFF. The CDR3 DNA sequence: TGTGCCACCAGCAGACCTTTAGGGGGGATGAACACTGAAGCTTTCTTT.